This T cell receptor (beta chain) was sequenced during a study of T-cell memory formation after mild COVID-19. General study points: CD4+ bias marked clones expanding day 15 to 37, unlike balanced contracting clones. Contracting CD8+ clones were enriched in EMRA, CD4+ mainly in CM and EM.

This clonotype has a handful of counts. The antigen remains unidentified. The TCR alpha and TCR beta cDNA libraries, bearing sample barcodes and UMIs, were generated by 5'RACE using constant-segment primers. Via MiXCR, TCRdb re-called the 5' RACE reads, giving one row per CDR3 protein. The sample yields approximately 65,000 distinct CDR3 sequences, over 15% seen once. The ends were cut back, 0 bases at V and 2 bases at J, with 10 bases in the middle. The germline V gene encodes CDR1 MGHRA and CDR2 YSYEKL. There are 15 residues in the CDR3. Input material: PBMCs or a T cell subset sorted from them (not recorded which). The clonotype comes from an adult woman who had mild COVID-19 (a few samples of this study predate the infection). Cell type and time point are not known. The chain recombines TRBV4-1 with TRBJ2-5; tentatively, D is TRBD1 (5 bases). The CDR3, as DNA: TGCGCCAGCAGCCAAGACCGACAGCTACAAGAGACCCAGTACTTC. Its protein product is CASSQDRQLQETQYF.